These T cell receptor beta chains were read from a single sample in a study of memory CD4+ T cells and cytomegalovirus serostatus. Sequenced by immunoSEQ multiplex PCR; TCRdb stores in-frame clones only, minus some. The repertoire holds some 67,000 clones, about three quarters seen once, with 4% to 5% in the top ten. Input material: memory CD4+ T cells from blood. These TCRs come from an adult in good health and CMV-seropositive. Each CDR3 is given with its conserved first and last residue. The D gene is left open where the match is weak. The size of a clone is reported for some rows only, either as once, few or many, or as a class for expanded clones.

D gene	CDR3 length	V gene	clone size	J gene	CDR3 DNA	CDR3 protein
NA	11	TRBV28	NA	TRBJ1-2	TGTGCCAGCAGCACAAACTATGGCTACACCTTC	CASSTNYGYTF
NA	14	TRBV28	NA	TRBJ1-1	TGTGCCAGCAGTGTGGGGCAGGCGAACACTGAAGCTTTCTTT	CASSVGQANTEAFF
NA	13	TRBV10-2	NA	TRBJ1-2	TGCGCCAGCAAAACTGGGATGAGCTATGGCTACACCTTC	CASKTGMSYGYTF
NA	14	TRBV19	NA	TRBJ1-1	TGTGCCAGTATACTGACAGAGACGAACACTGAAGCTTTCTTT	CASILTETNTEAFF
TRBD1	14	TRBV28	once	TRBJ2-7	TGTGCCAGCAGTTCGACAGGGCGAGTCTACGAGCAGTACTTC	CASSSTGRVYEQYF
TRBD2	15	TRBV28	NA	TRBJ2-7	TGTGCCAGCAGCCTGGGACTAGCGGGGGCCTACGAGCAGTACTTC	CASSLGLAGAYEQYF
TRBD1	14	TRBV5-6	NA	TRBJ1-6	TGTGCCAGCAGCGACAGGGTACTTCGCTCACCCCTCCACTTT	CASSDRVLRSPLHF
NA	12	TRBV6-1	few	TRBJ1-2	TGTGCCAGCAGTGGTCGTGGTTATGGCTACACCTTC	CASSGRGYGYTF
NA	12	TRBV19	NA	TRBJ1-1	TGTGCCAGTAGTCCCATGAACACTGAAGCTTTCTTT	CASSPMNTEAFF
NA	17	TRBV18	NA	TRBJ2-7	TGTGCCAGCTCACCACCGAACCGGGGACTTAACTCCTACGAGCAGTACTTC	CASSPPNRGLNSYEQYF
NA	14	TRBV5-1	many	TRBJ2-1	TGCGCCAGCAGCTTGGTCGTGGAGGCCAATGAGCAGTTCTTC	CASSLVVEANEQFF
NA	14	TRBV28	NA	TRBJ2-2	TGTGCCAGCAGTGCCTCAGGGGGGGCCGGGGAGCTGTTTTTT	CASSASGGAGELFF
NA	14	TRBV2	NA	TRBJ1-5	TGTGCCAGCAGGCGAATGGACGGCAATCAGCCCCAGCATTTT	CASRRMDGNQPQHF
NA	16	TRBV7-2	NA	TRBJ2-5	TGTGCCAGCAGCTTAGTGGTTGGTCGGCGCCAAGTGACCCAGTACTTC	CASSLVVGRRQVTQYF
TRBD2	13	TRBV6-5	NA	TRBJ2-1	TGTGCCTCGGGGGGGCGGGAGGTTGATGAGCAGTTCTTC	CASGGREVDEQFF
NA	13	TRBV30	NA	TRBJ1-1	TGTGCCTGGAGTGTATTTGTTGACACTGAAGCTTTCTTT	CAWSVFVDTEAFF
TRBD2	16	TRBV7-3	NA	TRBJ2-5	TGTGCCAGCAGCTTAAGCTCCAGCGGGGGGGGTGGGACCCAGTACTTC	CASSLSSSGGGGTQYF
TRBD1	14	TRBV28	NA	TRBJ2-7	TGTGCCAGCAGTTTATCGGACAGGACCTACGAGCAGTACTTC	CASSLSDRTYEQYF
NA	13	TRBV6-1	NA	TRBJ1-2	TGTGCCAGCAGTGAATCCAGTTCTTATGGCTACACCTTC	CASSESSSYGYTF
NA	17	TRBV5-1	NA	TRBJ2-1	TGCGCCAGCAGCTTGTTCGCGGGCATTAGCTCCTACAATGAGCAGTTCTTC	CASSLFAGISSYNEQFF
NA	14	TRBV2	NA	TRBJ1-2	TGTGCCAGCAGTGACTTAGGAGGGCGGCAGGGCTACACCTTC	CASSDLGGRQGYTF
NA	13	TRBV30	NA	TRBJ1-4	TGTGCCTGCGAGGGGTCAACTAATGAAAAACTGTTTTTT	CACEGSTNEKLFF
NA	15	TRBV27	few	TRBJ1-1	TGTGCCAGCAGTTTATCTGCGGGGGTGGGCACTGAAGCTTTCTTT	CASSLSAGVGTEAFF
NA	11	TRBV29-1	NA	TRBJ1-2	TGCAGCGTTAAAAAGGGCTATGGCTACACCTTC	CSVKKGYGYTF
NA	14	TRBV28	NA	TRBJ2-6	TGTGCCAGCAGAGAGCAGGGGGGGGCCAACGTCCTGACTTTC	CASREQGGANVLTF
TRBD2	19	TRBV2	NA	TRBJ2-4	TGTGCCAGCAGGAATCCGGGACTAGATTCCTCGGAGGTCAAAAACATTCAGTACTTC	CASRNPGLDSSEVKNIQYF
TRBD1	14	TRBV11-1	few	TRBJ1-2	TGTGCCAGCAGCCCCTTGGACAGGGGCTATGGCTACACCTTC	CASSPLDRGYGYTF
NA	12	TRBV6-1	few	TRBJ2-1	TGTGCCAGCTCCATATGGGGGAATGAGCAGTTCTTC	CASSIWGNEQFF
NA	14	TRBV30	NA	TRBJ1-2	TGTGCCTGGACGGTGGGTCACCGGTCTGGTGGCTACACCTTC	CAWTVGHRSGGYTF
TRBD2	16	TRBV5-6	NA	TRBJ2-7	TGTGCCAGCAGCTTGGGTCTAGCGGTGACATCCTACGAGCAGTACTTC	CASSLGLAVTSYEQYF
TRBD2	14	TRBV30	NA	TRBJ2-7	TGTGCCTGGAGCAGGAGCGGGGGGATAAACGAGCAGTACTTC	CAWSRSGGINEQYF
NA	17	TRBV25-1	once	TRBJ2-3	TGTGCCAGCAGTGTTCTGGGGGAGTTAGGGGAGACAGATACGCAGTATTTT	CASSVLGELGETDTQYF
NA	11	TRBV30	few	TRBJ1-2	TGTGCCTGGAACTGGCGGTATGGCTACACCTTC	CAWNWRYGYTF
NA	15	TRBV19	NA	TRBJ2-7	TGTGCCAGTAGTATCCCCGGGAGCCGGGGGAGTGAGCAGTACTTC	CASSIPGSRGSEQYF
NA	14	TRBV5-8	NA	TRBJ1-1	TGTGCCAGCAGCTTGGGGGCCAAAGACACTGAAGCTTTCTTT	CASSLGAKDTEAFF
NA	16	TRBV9	NA	TRBJ2-1	TGTGCCAGCAGCGCCGGTCTTGGCGGGGGCCTCAATGAGCAGTTCTTC	CASSAGLGGGLNEQFF
TRBD1	14	TRBV11-2	NA	TRBJ2-3	TGTGCCAGCAGCTCGACAGGGGTGAGAGATACGCAGTATTTT	CASSSTGVRDTQYF
NA	17	TRBV7-8	NA	TRBJ2-6	TGTGCCAGCAGCTTCCGGGACGCAGCCTCTGGGGCCAACGTCCTGACTTTC	CASSFRDAASGANVLTF
NA	13	TRBV30	NA	TRBJ1-2	TGTGCCTGGTTTCTAAACAGGGAGGGTGGCTACACCTTC	CAWFLNREGGYTF
NA	13	TRBV2	NA	TRBJ2-7	TGTGCCAGCACTGCAGGTTATAGCTACGAGCAGTACTTC	CASTAGYSYEQYF
NA	14	TRBV6-1	NA	TRBJ2-3	TGTGCCAGCATCCTCTCGCCGAACACAGATACGCAGTATTTT	CASILSPNTDTQYF
NA	13	TRBV5-4	few	TRBJ2-2	TGTGCCAGCAGCTTGTGGGGCCCCGGGGAGCTGTTTTTT	CASSLWGPGELFF
TRBD1	14	TRBV5-1	NA	TRBJ2-7	TGCGCCAGCAGCTCACAGGGGGCCTCCTACGAGCAGTACTTC	CASSSQGASYEQYF
NA	13	TRBV6-6	NA	TRBJ1-2	TGTGCCAGCAATGCCCGAATGTTCTATGGCTACACCTTC	CASNARMFYGYTF